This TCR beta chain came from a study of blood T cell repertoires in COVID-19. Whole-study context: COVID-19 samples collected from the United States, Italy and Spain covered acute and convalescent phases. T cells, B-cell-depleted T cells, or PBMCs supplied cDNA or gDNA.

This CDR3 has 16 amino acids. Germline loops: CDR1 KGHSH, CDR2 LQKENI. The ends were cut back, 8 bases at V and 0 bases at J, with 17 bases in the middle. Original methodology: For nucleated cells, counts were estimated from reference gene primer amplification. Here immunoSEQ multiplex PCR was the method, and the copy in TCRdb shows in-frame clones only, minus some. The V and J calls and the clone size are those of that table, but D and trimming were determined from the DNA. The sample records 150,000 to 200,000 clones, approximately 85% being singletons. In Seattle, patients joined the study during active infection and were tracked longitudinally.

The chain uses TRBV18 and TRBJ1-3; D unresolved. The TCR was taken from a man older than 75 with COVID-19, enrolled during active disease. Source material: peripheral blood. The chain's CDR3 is CASQPRVEGSGNTIYF. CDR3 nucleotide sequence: TGTGCCAGCCAGCCGCGGGTGGAGGGCTCTGGAAACACCATATATTTT.